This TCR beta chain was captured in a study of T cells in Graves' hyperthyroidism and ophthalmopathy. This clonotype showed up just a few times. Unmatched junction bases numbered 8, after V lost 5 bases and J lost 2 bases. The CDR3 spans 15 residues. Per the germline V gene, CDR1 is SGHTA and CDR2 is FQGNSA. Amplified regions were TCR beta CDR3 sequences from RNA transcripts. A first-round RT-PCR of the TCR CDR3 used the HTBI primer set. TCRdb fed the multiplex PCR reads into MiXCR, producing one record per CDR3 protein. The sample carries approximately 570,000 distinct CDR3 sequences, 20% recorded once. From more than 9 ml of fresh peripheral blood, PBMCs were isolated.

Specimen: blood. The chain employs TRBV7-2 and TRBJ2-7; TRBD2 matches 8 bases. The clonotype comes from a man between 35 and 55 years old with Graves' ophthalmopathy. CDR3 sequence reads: CASSPAAGAPYEQYF. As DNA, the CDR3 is TGTGCCAGCAGCCCGGCAGCGGGAGCCCCCTACGAGCAGTACTTC.